One sample yielded the 29 T cell receptor beta chains listed below, sequenced in a study of blood T cells in healthy people across ages. The second PCR ran roughly 6 to 11 cycles with a sample-barcoded 5' primer and J-beta primers. TCRdb itself ran the 5' RACE reads through MiXCR, one entry per CDR3 protein. Of hundreds of thousands of distinct CDR3 sequences listed, 55% to 75% are singletons. Sequencing input: blood. The receptors originated from a man aged 30 to 39 in good health.

This clonotype was found a few times. DNA of the CDR3: TGCAGCGTTGAAGCTCCCGTCGGGGCCAACGTCCTGACTTTC. It is translated as CSVEAPVGANVLTF. The chain is built from TRBV29-1 and TRBJ2-6; D is ambiguous. CDR1 and CDR2 from the germline V gene are SQVTM and ANQGSEA. This CDR3 region has 14 residues. The V end was cut by 1 base, the J end by 4 bases, with 8 bases between.

For this clonotype: A much larger clone lies one base from this, so it may be a read error. The J gene is TRBJ2-5, the V gene TRBV11-2, with TRBD1 as a possible D gene (5 bases). Between the trimmed V and J ends, which lost 5 bases and 5 bases, there was a span of 12 bases. Germline V gives CDR1 SGHAT, CDR2 FQNNGV. The CDR3 is made up of 13 amino acids. CDR3 coding DNA: TGTGCCAGCAGCATAGGGGTCGGGGAGACCCAGTACTTC. The encoded protein is CASSIGVGETQYF.

A few counts support this clonotype. The chain uses TRBV7-2 and TRBJ2-7; the D gene is possibly TRBD2 (6 bases). Germline CDR1 and CDR2: SGHTA and FQGNSA. V gave up 5 bases and J gave up 4 bases, with 18 bases separating them. CDR3 size: 15 residues. The DNA of the CDR3 is TGTGCCAGCAGCCCGGGGGTCGGCCCCGCTTACGAGCAGTACTTC. Its protein product is CASSPGVGPAYEQYF.

This clonotype was observed once. The rearrangement joins TRBV19 to TRBJ2-7; 7 nucleotides match TRBD1. The CDR3 spans 15 residues. V lost 5 bases and J lost 1; bases outside the gene matches: 8. CDR1 LNHDA and CDR2 SQIVND come from the germline V gene (reference sequence). In DNA, the CDR3 is TGTGCCAGTAGTGGATCCGGGACAGTATCCTACGAGCAGTACTTC. Its translation: CASSGSGTVSYEQYF.

V gene TRBV6-5 combines with J gene TRBJ2-4; D perhaps matches TRBD1 (6 bases). The CDR3 runs to 15 residues. Germline CDR1 reads MNHEY; CDR2 reads SVGAGI. With 5 bases removed from V and 3 bases from J, the gap between germline ends came to 14 bases. The CDR3 coding sequence is TGTGCCAGCAGTCCAGGGGCTAAAATCAAAAACATTCAGTACTTC. Amino acids: CASSPGAKIKNIQYF.

The chain is built from TRBV12-3 or TRBV12-4 and TRBJ1-4; no clear D. This CDR3 has 13 amino acids. The ends were cut back, 9 bases at V and 0 bases at J, with 8 bases in the middle. The CDR3 is CASAETTNEKLFF. The CDR3 DNA reads as TGTGCCAGTGCGGAGACAACTAATGAAAAACTGTTTTTT.

The gene calls are TRBV6-6 and TRBJ1-4, with D perhaps matching TRBD1 (6 bases). Germline CDR1 reads MNHNY; CDR2 reads SVGAGI (reference sequence). Trimming took 2 bases from V and 12 from J, leaving 16 bases between them. The CDR3 covers 14 residues. CDR3: CASSYGTSVEELFF. DNA for the CDR3: TGTGCCAGCAGTTACGGGACAAGCGTCGAGGAACTGTTTTTT.

The rearrangement links TRBV10-3 to TRBJ1-6; TRBD1 might be the D (5 bases). The CDR3 spans 13 residues. Germline loops: CDR1 ENHRY, CDR2 SYGVKD. Trimming pared 3 bases from V and 10 bases from J, leaving 10 bases between. The CDR3: CAISDQGWSPLHF. Written as DNA, the CDR3 is TGTGCCATCAGTGATCAGGGCTGGTCACCCCTCCACTTT.

The chain combines TRBV7-9 with TRBJ2-1; 15 bases fit TRBD2. This CDR3 contains 20 residues. Germline values: CDR1 SEHNR, CDR2 FQNEAQ (reference sequence). The V segment lost 2 bases and the J segment 0 bases; nucleotides outside the gene matches: 8. Written as DNA, the CDR3 is TGTGCCAGCAGCTTAACCCCCGGACTAGCGGGGGGGGGCTCCTACAATGAGCAGTTCTTC. It translates to CASSLTPGLAGGGSYNEQFF.

The CDR3: CASSTDRDKHYGYTF. The CDR3 DNA is TGTGCCAGCAGCACCGACAGGGACAAGCACTATGGCTACACCTTC. J is TRBJ1-2 and V is TRBV3-1, with 7 bases fitting TRBD1. J was trimmed by 3 bases and V by 5 bases; bases with no gene match: 9. The CDR3 totals 15 residues. Germline CDR1 reads LGHDT; CDR2 reads YNNKEL (reference sequence).

The V gene is TRBV29-1, the J gene TRBJ2-3, with TRBD1 matching 8 bases. In germline, CDR1 is SQVTM, CDR2 ANQGSEA. V shed 3 bases, J shed 2 bases, and the junction held 10 bases outside the gene matches. The CDR3 consists of 16 residues. The CDR3 coding sequence is TGCAGCGTTGACACGGGTCGGGACAGGTTCACAGATACGCAGTATTTT. This gives the protein CSVDTGRDRFTDTQYF.

There are a few counts of this clonotype. The V gene is TRBV20-1, the J gene TRBJ2-7; no reliable D call. Trimming shortened V by 0 bases and J by 0 bases, and 12 bases separated the two germline ends. The germline V gene has CDR1 DFQATT and CDR2 SNEGSKA (reference sequence). The CDR3 extends over 15 amino acids. The CDR3 DNA sequence: TGCAGTGCTAGAGACCCGAAGGCAGTCTCCTACGAGCAGTACTTC. Translation: CSARDPKAVSYEQYF.

The count of this clonotype is one. CDR3 amino acids: CASTPGAQGEYEQYF. CDR3 sequence (DNA): TGTGCCAGCACTCCTGGGGCCCAGGGGGAGTACGAGCAGTACTTC. V and J are TRBV28 and TRBJ2-4, with TRBD1 identical over 7 bases. TRBJ2-7 matches the DNA end more closely, so the J call is doubtful. This CDR3 has 15 amino acids. The germline CDR1 and CDR2 sequences are MDHEN and SYDVKM.

This clonotype was detected a few times. This rearrangement joins TRBV27 to TRBJ2-7; maybe TRBD1 (6 bases). This CDR3 contains 15 residues. V gave up 3 bases and J gave up 6 bases, with 18 bases separating them. Germline-derived CDR1 and CDR2 are MNHEY and SMNVEV (reference sequence). The CDR3 region has the DNA TGTGCCAGCAGTTTTCCGGGAACAGGGCTCCGCGAGCAGTACTTC. Translated, it gives CASSFPGTGLREQYF.

This chain links TRBV4-1 with TRBJ2-7, with TRBD2 matching 10 bases. Germline CDR1 reads MGHRA; CDR2 reads YSYEKL. J gave up 0 bases and V 0 bases, and 2 bases lay outside the gene matches. This CDR3 region has 16 residues. The CDR3 spells CASSQDASGSSYEQYF. The DNA of the CDR3 is TGCGCCAGCAGCCAAGATGCTAGCGGGAGCTCCTACGAGCAGTACTTC.

This clonotype has just a few counts. The chain links TRBV7-2 to TRBJ2-5; D remains ambiguous. The CDR3 has 13 amino acids. V lost 3 bases and J 4 bases, leaving 9 bases between the germline ends. Germline CDR1 is SGHTA and CDR2 is FQGNSA. CDR3 sequence: CASSFVVGETQYF. In DNA, the CDR3 is TGTGCCAGCAGCTTTGTGGTCGGAGAGACCCAGTACTTC. The full variable domain, its missing parts supplied by reference TRBV7-2 and TRBJ2-5, is GAGVSQSPSNKVTEKGKDVELRCDPISGHTALYWYRQSLGQGLEFLIYFQGNSAPDKSGLPSDRFSAERTGGSVSTLTIQRTQQEDSAVYLCASSFVVGETQYFGPGTRLLVL.

The genes are TRBV9 and TRBJ1-4; no definite D call. The ends were cut back, 3 bases at V and 0 bases at J, with 9 bases in the middle. This CDR3 has 15 amino acids. Germline V CDR1 and CDR2: SGDLS, YYNGEE. The CDR3 spells CASSESGSTNEKLFF. The CDR3 DNA follows: TGTGCCAGCAGCGAGTCCGGATCAACTAATGAAAAACTGTTTTTT.

The rearrangement joins TRBV7-2 to TRBJ2-7; D is undetermined. The germline V gene has CDR1 SGHTA and CDR2 FQGNSA. V dropped 0 bases and J dropped 5 bases, with 8 bases sitting between them. The CDR3 is 13 residues long. CDR3 in DNA: TGTGCCAGCAGCTTAGCGATTAAGGACGAGCAGTACTTC. It encodes CASSLAIKDEQYF. Filled out from reference TRBV7-2 and TRBJ2-7, the complete variable domain reads GAGVSQSPSNKVTEKGKDVELRCDPISGHTALYWYRQSLGQGLEFLIYFQGNSAPDKSGLPSDRFSAERTGGSVSTLTIQRTQQEDSAVYLCASSLAIKDEQYFGPGTRLTVT.

This clonotype was detected a few times. The chain is built from TRBV24-1 and TRBJ2-1; D not resolved. V was shortened by 10 bases and J by 11 bases, with 8 bases between the two germline ends. Germline V gene sequence: CDR1 KGHDR, CDR2 SFDVKD. The CDR3 extends over 9 amino acids. The CDR3 loop is CATKAKQFF. The CDR3 bases are TGTGCCACTAAGGCCAAGCAGTTCTTC.

V usage is TRBV20-1 and J usage is TRBJ2-3, with TRBD2 matching over 7 bases. The CDR3 totals 14 residues. The germline V gene encodes CDR1 DFQATT and CDR2 SNEGSKA (reference sequence). Unmatched junction bases numbered 4, after V lost 3 bases and J lost 1 base. CDR3 sequence: CSASSLAGTDTQYF. The CDR3 DNA follows: TGCAGTGCTAGCTCGCTAGCGGGCACAGATACGCAGTATTTT.

J is TRBJ2-3 and V is TRBV19, with TRBD2 identical over 8 bases. In germline, CDR1 is LNHDA, CDR2 SQIVND (reference sequence). V shed 5 bases, J shed 7 bases, and the junction held 8 bases outside the gene matches. The CDR3 length is 14 residues. The CDR3 region is CASSHLAGVHTQYF. The CDR3 nucleotides read TGTGCCAGTAGTCATCTAGCGGGTGTGCATACGCAGTATTTT.

This clonotype has a handful of counts. The gene calls are TRBV30 and TRBJ2-7; D not certain. This CDR3 has 13 amino acids. The germline V gene encodes CDR1 GTSNPN and CDR2 SVGIG (reference sequence). Deletions cut 8 bases from V and 0 bases from J, with 14 bases between. The CDR3 DNA follows: TGTGCCCCCCCCCTTGGCAGCTCCTACGAGCAGTACTTC. Amino acid sequence: CAPPLGSSYEQYF.

The chain employs TRBV5-4 and TRBJ2-3; tentative D call: TRBD2 (6 bases). The V and J ends lost 4 bases and 6 bases respectively, with 12 bases between them. This CDR3 has 13 residues. The germline V gene encodes CDR1 SGHNT and CDR2 YYREEE (reference sequence). The CDR3 region has the DNA TGTGCCAGCAGCCCGACTAGTTTTGATACGCAGTATTTT. It encodes CASSPTSFDTQYF.

The sample holds a few counts of this clonotype. The V gene is TRBV14, the J gene TRBJ2-1; 7 bases agree with TRBD2. Losses at the gene ends were 4 bases for V and 6 bases for J; bases not matched to a gene: 9. CDR1 is SGHDN and CDR2 is FVKESK in the germline V gene. The CDR3 has 15 residues. The chain's CDR3 is CASSLGLGRANEQFF. In DNA, the CDR3 is TGTGCCAGCAGCCTAGGACTAGGGAGGGCCAATGAGCAGTTCTTC.

This clonotype appeared once. The rearrangement joins TRBV2 to TRBJ2-3; 7 nucleotides line up with TRBD2. The CDR3 covers 14 residues. J was trimmed by 4 bases and V by 6 bases; bases with no gene match: 7. Germline CDR1 and CDR2: SNHLY and FYNNEI. CDR3 in amino acids: CASRELARPDTQYF. The DNA of the CDR3 is TGTGCCAGCAGGGAACTAGCGCGGCCAGATACGCAGTATTTT.

The chain uses TRBV25-1 and TRBJ1-4, with 10 positions matching TRBD1. The CDR3 covers 13 residues. V gave up 6 bases and J gave up 7 bases; unmatched junction bases: 2. CDR1 MGHDK and CDR2 SYGVNS come from the germline V gene. CDR3 bases: TGTGCCAGCAGGGACAGGGGGGGTGAAAAACTGTTTTTT. As protein: CASRDRGGEKLFF. Supplemented by reference TRBV25-1 and TRBJ1-4, the full variable domain reads EADIYQTPRYLVIGTGKKITLECSQTMGHDKMYWYQQDPGMELHLIHYSYGVNSTEKGDLSSESTVSRIRTEHFPLTLESARPSHTSQYLCASRDRGGEKLFFGSGTQLSVL.

This clonotype was counted between two and nine times. Given a much more abundant clone one base away, this may be a read error. V usage is TRBV19 and J usage is TRBJ1-1, with D unclear. This CDR3 is built from 16 residues. The V gene lost 5 bases and the J gene lost 4 bases, with 20 bases spanning the gap. CDR1 LNHDA and CDR2 SQIVND come from the germline V gene (reference sequence). The CDR3 spells CASSPTVMLLGTEAFF. The CDR3 bases are TGTGCCAGTAGTCCCACGGTGATGCTATTGGGCACTGAAGCTTTCTTT.

This CDR3 reads CSARTSGGPDTQYF. DNA of the CDR3: TGCAGTGCTAGGACTAGCGGGGGTCCAGATACGCAGTATTTT. V and J are TRBV20-1 and TRBJ2-3, with 12 bases that match TRBD2. Germline lookup yields CDR1 DFQATT and CDR2 SNEGSKA (reference sequence). The CDR3 totals 14 residues. V lost 3 bases to trimming and J lost 4 bases; unmatched junction nucleotides: 2.

This clonotype was seen just once. The chain couples TRBV7-6 to TRBJ2-1; D possibly corresponds to TRBD2 (7 bases). CDR1 SGHVS and CDR2 FNYEAQ come from the germline V gene. The CDR3 totals 17 residues. Trimming left V 1 base short and J 5 bases short, with 18 bases between. The CDR3 nucleotides read TGTGCCAGCAGCTTAGGGGTCAGGGGAGGGACCCACAATGAGCAGTTCTTC. It codes for CASSLGVRGGTHNEQFF.